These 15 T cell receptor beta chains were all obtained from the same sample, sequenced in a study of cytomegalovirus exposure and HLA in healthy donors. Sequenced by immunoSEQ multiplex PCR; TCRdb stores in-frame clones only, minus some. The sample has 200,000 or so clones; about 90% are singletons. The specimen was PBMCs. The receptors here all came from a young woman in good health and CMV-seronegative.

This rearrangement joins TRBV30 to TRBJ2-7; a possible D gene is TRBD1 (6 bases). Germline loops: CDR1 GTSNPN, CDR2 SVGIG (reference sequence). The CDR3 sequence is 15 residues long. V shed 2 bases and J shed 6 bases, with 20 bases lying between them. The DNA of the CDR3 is TGTGCCTGGAGTCTCCCGGACAGTTGGGTTTTCGAGCAGTACTTC. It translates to CAWSLPDSWVFEQYF.

CDR3 sequence reads: CASSSTVLNTEAFF. Here the CDR3 DNA reads TGTGCCAGCAGCTCGACAGTACTCAACACTGAAGCTTTCTTT. The J gene is TRBJ1-1, the V gene TRBV6-1, with D perhaps matching TRBD1 (5 bases). Trimming took off 6 bases at V and 2 bases at J, with 13 bases between the two ends. The CDR3 sequence is 14 residues long. From germline, CDR1 is MNHNS and CDR2 SASEGT.

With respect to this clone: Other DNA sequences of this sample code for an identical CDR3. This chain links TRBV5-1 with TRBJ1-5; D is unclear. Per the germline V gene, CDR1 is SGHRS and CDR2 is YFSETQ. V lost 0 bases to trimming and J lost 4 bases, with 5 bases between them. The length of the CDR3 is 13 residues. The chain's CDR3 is CASSLAGNQPQHF. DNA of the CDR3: TGCGCCAGCAGCTTGGCGGGAAATCAGCCCCAGCATTTT.

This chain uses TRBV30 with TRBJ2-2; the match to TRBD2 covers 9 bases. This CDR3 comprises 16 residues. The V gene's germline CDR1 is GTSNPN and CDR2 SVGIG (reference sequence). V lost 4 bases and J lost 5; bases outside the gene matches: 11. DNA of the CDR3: TGTGCCTGGAATGCCATTGGGCTAGCGGGAACCGGGGAGCTGTTTTTT. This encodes CAWNAIGLAGTGELFF.

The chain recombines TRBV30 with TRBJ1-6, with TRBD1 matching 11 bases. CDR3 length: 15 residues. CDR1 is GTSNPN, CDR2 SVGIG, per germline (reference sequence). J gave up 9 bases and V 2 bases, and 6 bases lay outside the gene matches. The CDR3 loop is CAWSRGQGAGSPLHF. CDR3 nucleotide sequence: TGTGCCTGGAGTCGAGGACAGGGGGCTGGTTCACCCCTCCACTTT.

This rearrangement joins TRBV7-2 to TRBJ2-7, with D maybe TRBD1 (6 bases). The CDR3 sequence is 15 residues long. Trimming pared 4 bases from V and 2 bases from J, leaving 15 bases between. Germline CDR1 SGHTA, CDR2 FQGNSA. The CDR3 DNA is TGTGCCAGCAGCTACTCCGGGACACAGACCTACGAGCAGTACTTC. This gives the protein CASSYSGTQTYEQYF.

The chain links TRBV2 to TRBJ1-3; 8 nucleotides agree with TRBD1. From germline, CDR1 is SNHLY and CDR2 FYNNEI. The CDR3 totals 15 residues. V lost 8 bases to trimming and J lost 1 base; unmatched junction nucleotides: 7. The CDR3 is CASGRQGYSGNTIYF. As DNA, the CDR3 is TGTGCCAGCGGCCGACAGGGGTATTCTGGAAACACCATATATTTT.

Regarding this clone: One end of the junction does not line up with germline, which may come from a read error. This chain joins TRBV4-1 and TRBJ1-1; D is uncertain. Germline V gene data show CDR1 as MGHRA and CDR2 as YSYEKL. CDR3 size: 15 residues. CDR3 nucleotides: TGCGCCAACAGCCAAGACGAAGGCGGGAACACTGAAGCTTTCTTT. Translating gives CANSQDEGGNTEAFF.

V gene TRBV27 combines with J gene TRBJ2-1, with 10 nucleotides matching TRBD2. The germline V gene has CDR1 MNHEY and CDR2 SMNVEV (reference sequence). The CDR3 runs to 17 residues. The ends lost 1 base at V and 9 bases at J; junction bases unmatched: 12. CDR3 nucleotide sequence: TGTGCCAGCAGTTTATACGGCCCTAGCGGGAGAATGGGTGAGCAGTTCTTC. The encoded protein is CASSLYGPSGRMGEQFF.

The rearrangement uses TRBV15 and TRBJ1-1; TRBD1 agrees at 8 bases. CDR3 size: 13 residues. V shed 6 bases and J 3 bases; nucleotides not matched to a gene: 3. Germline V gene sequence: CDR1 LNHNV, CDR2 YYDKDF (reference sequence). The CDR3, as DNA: TGTGCCACCAGTGGACAGGGACACACTGAAGCTTTCTTT. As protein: CATSGQGHTEAFF.

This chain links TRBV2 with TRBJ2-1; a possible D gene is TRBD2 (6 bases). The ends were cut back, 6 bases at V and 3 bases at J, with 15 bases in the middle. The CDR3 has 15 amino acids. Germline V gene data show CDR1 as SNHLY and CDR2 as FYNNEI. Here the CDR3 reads CASRGRAGYYNEQFF. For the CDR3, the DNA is TGTGCCAGCAGGGGAAGAGCGGGCTACTACAATGAGCAGTTCTTC. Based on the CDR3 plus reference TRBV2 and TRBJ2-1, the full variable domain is EPEVTQTPSHQVTQMGQEVILRCVPISNHLYFYWYRQILGQKVEFLVSFYNNEISEKSEIFDDQFSVERPDGSNFTLKIRSTKLEDSAMYFCASRGRAGYYNEQFFGPGTRLTVL.

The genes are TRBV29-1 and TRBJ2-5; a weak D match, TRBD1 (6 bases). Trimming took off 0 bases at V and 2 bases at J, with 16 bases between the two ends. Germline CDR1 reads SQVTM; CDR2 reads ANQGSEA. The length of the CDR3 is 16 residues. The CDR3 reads CSVEDRSGQQQETQYF. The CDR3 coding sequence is TGCAGCGTTGAAGACCGGAGTGGACAGCAACAAGAGACCCAGTACTTC. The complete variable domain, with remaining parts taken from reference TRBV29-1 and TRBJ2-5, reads SAVISQKPSRDICQRGTSLTIQCQVDSQVTMMFWYRQQPGQSLTLIATANQGSEATYESGFVIDKFPISRPNLTFSTLTVSNMSPEDSSIYLCSVEDRSGQQQETQYFGPGTRLLVL.

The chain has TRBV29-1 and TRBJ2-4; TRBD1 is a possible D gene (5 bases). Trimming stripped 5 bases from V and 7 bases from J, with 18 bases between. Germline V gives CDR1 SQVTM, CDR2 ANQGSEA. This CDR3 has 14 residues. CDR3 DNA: TGCAGCGTTCAGGAACGGGCAGGGTGGAACATTCAGTACTTC. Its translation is CSVQERAGWNIQYF. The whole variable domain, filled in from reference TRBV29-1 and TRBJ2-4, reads SAVISQKPSRDICQRGTSLTIQCQVDSQVTMMFWYRQQPGQSLTLIATANQGSEATYESGFVIDKFPISRPNLTFSTLTVSNMSPEDSSIYLCSVQERAGWNIQYFGAGTRLSVL.

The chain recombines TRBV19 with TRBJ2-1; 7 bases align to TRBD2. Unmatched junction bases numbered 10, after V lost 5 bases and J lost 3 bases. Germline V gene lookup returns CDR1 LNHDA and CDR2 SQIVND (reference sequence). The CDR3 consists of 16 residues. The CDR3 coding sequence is TGTGCCAGTAGTTCACAGACTAGCCTCAACTACAATGAGCAGTTCTTC. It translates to CASSSQTSLNYNEQFF.

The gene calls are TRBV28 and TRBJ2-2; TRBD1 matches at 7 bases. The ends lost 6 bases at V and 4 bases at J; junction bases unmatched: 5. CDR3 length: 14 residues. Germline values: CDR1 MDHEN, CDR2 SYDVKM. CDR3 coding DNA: TGTGCCAGCAGACAGGACAGGCTCACCGGGGAGCTGTTTTTT. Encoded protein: CASRQDRLTGELFF.